The sequence of this TCR beta chain was determined in a study of vaccination and CD4 T cells after COVID-19. Treatment noted: approximately 10-day PBMC culture with coronavirus spike peptide pools or control peptides (ViraFEST assay). The CDR3 is 18 residues long. There are a few counts of this clonotype. Its antigen is unidentified. Cultured CD4+ T-cell DNA underwent Oncomine TCR Beta short-read sequencing. Genomic DNA extraction was carried out from cultured CD4+ T cells. TCRdb processed the PCR reads anew with MiXCR; each CDR3 protein has one entry. This sample carries approximately 21,000 distinct CDR3 sequences, 60% of them seen once, and the ten largest clones take less than 15%.

The rearrangement links TRBV21-1 to TRBJ2-7; the table assigns TRBD2, which was not confirmed against the DNA. TRBV21-1 is classified as a pseudogene. This TCR came from a human donor who received a COVID-19 vaccine. The material was CD4+ T cells from blood, cultured in vitro, obtained after SARS-CoV-2 vaccination. The CDR3 nucleotides read TGTGCCAGCAGCAACCCCGGGACTAGCGGGGGGCTGTTCTACGAGCAGTACTTC. Its protein is CASSNPGTSGGLFYEQYF.